These T cell receptor beta chains were read from a single sample in a study of blood T cell repertoires in COVID-19. Data came from immunoSEQ multiplex PCR; TCRdb stores just in-frame clones and leaves some out. The table records a few hundred thousand clones, roughly nine tenths of them present only once. The sample consisted of peripheral blood. The receptors were gathered from a young woman who had recovered from COVID-19. Both conserved end residues are trimmed from each CDR3. Each record gives: clone size, J gene, V gene, CDR3 protein. Part of the rows lack a size; the others show once, few, many or a class for expanded clones.

clone size: NA; J gene: TRBJ1-2; V gene: TRBV19; CDR3 protein: ASSIRVWQLNYGYT
clone size: NA; J gene: TRBJ1-5; V gene: TRBV30; CDR3 protein: AWNGGSNQPQH
clone size: NA; J gene: TRBJ1-2; V gene: TRBV7-9; CDR3 protein: ASSLRSLRGRGYGYT
clone size: NA; J gene: TRBJ2-7; V gene: TRBV20-1; CDR3 protein: SASKVAGGPYEQY
clone size: NA; J gene: TRBJ1-1; V gene: TRBV13; CDR3 protein: ASKRSVRRTEAF
clone size: NA; J gene: TRBJ1-2; V gene: TRBV5-4; CDR3 protein: ASSLRQEHPQGYT
clone size: NA; J gene: TRBJ1-1; V gene: TRBV30; CDR3 protein: AWSYRVTEAF
clone size: NA; J gene: TRBJ2-7; V gene: TRBV4-3; CDR3 protein: ASSQEGAGTAYEQY
clone size: NA; J gene: TRBJ2-2; V gene: TRBV29-1; CDR3 protein: SVLGLSNTGELF
clone size: NA; J gene: TRBJ2-1; V gene: TRBV11-2; CDR3 protein: ASSVLISSYNEQF
clone size: NA; J gene: TRBJ1-1; V gene: TRBV15; CDR3 protein: ATSGGWNTEAF
clone size: NA; J gene: TRBJ2-1; V gene: TRBV2; CDR3 protein: ASSVGQGARNEQF
clone size: once; J gene: TRBJ1-5; V gene: TRBV27; CDR3 protein: ASSGTTGPGNQPQH
clone size: once; J gene: TRBJ1-2; V gene: TRBV5-1; CDR3 protein: ASSSSSGGAGYGYT
clone size: NA; J gene: TRBJ1-1; V gene: TRBV14; CDR3 protein: ASSQDSNTEAF
clone size: NA; J gene: TRBJ1-5; V gene: TRBV30; CDR3 protein: AWGMNWGVNQPQH